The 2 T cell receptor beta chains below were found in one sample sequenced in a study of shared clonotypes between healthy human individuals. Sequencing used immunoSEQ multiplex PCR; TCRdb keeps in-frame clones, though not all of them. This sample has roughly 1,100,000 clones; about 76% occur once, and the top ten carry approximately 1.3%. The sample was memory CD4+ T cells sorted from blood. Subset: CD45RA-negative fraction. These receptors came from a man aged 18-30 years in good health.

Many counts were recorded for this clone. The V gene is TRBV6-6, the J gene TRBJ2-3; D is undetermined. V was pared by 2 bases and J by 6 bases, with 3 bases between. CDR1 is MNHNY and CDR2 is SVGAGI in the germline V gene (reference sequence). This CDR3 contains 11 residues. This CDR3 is CASSYGDTQYF. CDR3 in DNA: TGTGCCAGCAGTTACGGGGATACGCAGTATTTT.

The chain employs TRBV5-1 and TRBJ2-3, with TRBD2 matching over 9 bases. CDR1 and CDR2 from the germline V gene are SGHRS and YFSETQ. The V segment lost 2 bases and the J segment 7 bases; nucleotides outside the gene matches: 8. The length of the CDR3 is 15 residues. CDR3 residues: CASSLGLAGLNTQYF. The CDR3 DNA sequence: TGCGCCAGCAGCTTAGGTCTAGCGGGACTTAATACGCAGTATTTT.